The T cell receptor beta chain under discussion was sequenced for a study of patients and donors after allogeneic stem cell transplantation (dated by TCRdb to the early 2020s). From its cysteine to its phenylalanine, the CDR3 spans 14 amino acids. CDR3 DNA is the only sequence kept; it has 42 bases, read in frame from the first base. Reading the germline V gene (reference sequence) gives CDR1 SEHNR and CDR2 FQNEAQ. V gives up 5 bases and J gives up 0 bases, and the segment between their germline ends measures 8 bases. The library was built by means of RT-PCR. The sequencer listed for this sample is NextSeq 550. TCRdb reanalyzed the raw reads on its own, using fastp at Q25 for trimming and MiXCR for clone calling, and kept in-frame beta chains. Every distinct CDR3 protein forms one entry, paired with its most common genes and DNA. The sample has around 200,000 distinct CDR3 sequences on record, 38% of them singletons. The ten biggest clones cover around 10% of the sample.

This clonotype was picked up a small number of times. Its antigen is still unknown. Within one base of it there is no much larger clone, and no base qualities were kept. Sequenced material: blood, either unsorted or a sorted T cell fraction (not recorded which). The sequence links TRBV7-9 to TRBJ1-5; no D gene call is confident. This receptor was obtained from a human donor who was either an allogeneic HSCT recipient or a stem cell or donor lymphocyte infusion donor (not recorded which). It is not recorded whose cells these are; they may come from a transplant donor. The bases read TGTGCCAGCAGCCGTGTAGGTAGCAATCAGCCCCAGCATTTT. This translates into CASSRVGSNQPQHF.